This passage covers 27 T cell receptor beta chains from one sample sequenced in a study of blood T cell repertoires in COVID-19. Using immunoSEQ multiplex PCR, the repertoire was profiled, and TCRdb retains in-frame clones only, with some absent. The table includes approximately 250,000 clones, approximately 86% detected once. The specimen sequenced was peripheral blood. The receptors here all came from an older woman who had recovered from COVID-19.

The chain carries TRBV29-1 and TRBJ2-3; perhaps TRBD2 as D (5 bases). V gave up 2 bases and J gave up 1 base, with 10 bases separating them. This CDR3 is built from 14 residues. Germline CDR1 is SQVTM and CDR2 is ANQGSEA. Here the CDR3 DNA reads TGCAGCGTTGAACAGGCGAGGGGCACAGATACGCAGTATTTT. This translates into CSVEQARGTDTQYF.

In DNA, the CDR3 is TGTGCCAGCGGACAGTATGAAGCTTTCTTT. Its protein product is CASGQYEAFF. The rearrangement links TRBV28 to TRBJ1-1, with D perhaps TRBD1 (6 bases). CDR3 length: 10 residues. The V gene lost 8 bases and the J gene lost 7 bases, with 8 bases spanning the gap. Germline assignment: CDR1 MDHEN and CDR2 SYDVKM.

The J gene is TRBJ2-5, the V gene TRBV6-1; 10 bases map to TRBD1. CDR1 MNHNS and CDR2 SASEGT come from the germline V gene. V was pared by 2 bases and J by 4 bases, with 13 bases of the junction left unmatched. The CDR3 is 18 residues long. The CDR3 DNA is TGTGCCAGCAGTGAAACCGGGACAGGGGCCGCAGTTGGAGAGACCCAGTACTTC. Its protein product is CASSETGTGAAVGETQYF.

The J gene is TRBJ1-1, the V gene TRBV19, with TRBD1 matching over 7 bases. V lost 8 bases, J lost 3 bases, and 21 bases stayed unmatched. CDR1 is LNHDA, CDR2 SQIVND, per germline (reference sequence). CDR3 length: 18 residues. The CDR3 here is CASGGTARMIGDDTEAFF. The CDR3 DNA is TGTGCCAGTGGGGGGACAGCCCGAATGATCGGTGATGACACTGAAGCTTTCTTT.

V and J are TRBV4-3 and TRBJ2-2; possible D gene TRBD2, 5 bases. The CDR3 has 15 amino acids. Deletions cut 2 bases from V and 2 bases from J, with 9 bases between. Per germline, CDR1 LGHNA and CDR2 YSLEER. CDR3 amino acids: CASSQTGVNTGELFF. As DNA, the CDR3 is TGCGCCAGCAGCCAAACCGGGGTAAACACCGGGGAGCTGTTTTTT.

The CDR3 nucleotides read TGTGCCAGCAGTTCACAGGGCAATGAGCAGTTCTTC. Translating it yields CASSSQGNEQFF. The genes are TRBV6-5 and TRBJ2-1, with D possibly matching TRBD1 (6 bases). Germline-derived CDR1 and CDR2 are MNHEY and SVGAGI. The CDR3 is 12 residues long. V lost 4 bases to trimming and J lost 6 bases, with 7 bases between them.

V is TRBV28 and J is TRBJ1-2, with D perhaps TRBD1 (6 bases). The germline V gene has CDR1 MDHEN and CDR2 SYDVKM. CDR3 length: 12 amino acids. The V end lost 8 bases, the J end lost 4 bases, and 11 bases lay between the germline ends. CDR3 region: CASLTGVYGYTF. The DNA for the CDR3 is TGTGCCAGCCTGACAGGCGTCTATGGCTACACCTTC.

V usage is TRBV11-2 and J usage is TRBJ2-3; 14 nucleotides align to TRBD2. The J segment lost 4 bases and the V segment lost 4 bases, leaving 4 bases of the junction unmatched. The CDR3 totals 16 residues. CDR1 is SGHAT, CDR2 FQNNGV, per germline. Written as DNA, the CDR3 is TGTGCCAGCAGCTCACAGGGACTAGCGGGGGCAGATACGCAGTATTTT. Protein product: CASSSQGLAGADTQYF.

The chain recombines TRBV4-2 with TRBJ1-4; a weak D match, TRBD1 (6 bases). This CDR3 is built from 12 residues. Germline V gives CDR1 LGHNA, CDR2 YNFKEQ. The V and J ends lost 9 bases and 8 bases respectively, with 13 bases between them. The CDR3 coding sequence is TGTGCCAGTGGCAGGGGCGACGAAAAACTGTTTTTT. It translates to CASGRGDEKLFF.

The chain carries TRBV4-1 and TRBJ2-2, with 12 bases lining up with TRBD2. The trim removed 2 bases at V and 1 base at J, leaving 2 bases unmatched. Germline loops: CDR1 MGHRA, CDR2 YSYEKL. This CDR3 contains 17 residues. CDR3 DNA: TGCGCCAGCAGCCAAAGACTAGCGGGGGTGAACACCGGGGAGCTGTTTTTT. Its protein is CASSQRLAGVNTGELFF.

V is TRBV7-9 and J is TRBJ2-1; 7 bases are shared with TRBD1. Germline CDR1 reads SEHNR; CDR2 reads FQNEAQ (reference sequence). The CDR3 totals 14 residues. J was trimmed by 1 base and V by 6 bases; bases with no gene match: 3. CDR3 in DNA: TGTGCCAGCAGAAGGGACAGTTCCTACAATGAGCAGTTCTTC. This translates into CASRRDSSYNEQFF.

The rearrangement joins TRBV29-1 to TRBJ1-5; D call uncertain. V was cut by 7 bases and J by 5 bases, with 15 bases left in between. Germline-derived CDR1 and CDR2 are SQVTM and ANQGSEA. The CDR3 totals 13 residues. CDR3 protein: CSAMTDGDQPQHF. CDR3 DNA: TGCAGCGCCATGACGGACGGGGATCAGCCCCAGCATTTT. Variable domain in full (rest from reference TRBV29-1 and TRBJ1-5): SAVISQKPSRDICQRGTSLTIQCQVDSQVTMMFWYRQQPGQSLTLIATANQGSEATYESGFVIDKFPISRPNLTFSTLTVSNMSPEDSSIYLCSAMTDGDQPQHFGDGTRLSIL.

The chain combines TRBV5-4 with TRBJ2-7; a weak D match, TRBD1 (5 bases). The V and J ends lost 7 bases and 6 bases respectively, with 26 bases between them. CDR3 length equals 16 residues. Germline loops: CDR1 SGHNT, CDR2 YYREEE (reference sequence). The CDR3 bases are TGTGCCAGCTCTCAACAGGCCGGGCCCTTGATGACCGAGCAGTACTTC. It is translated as CASSQQAGPLMTEQYF.

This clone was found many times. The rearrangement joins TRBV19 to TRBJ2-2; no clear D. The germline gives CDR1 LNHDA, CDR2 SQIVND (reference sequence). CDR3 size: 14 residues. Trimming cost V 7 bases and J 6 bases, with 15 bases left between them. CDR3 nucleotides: TGTGCCAGTATTGACTTTGAAATCCCCGGGGAGCTGTTTTTT. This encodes CASIDFEIPGELFF.

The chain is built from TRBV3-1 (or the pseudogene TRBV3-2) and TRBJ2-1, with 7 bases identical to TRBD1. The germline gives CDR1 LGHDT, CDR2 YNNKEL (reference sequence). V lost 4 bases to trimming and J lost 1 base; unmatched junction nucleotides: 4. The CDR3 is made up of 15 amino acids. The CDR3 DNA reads TGTGCCAGCAGCCTAGACAGGGCGTCCTACAATGAGCAGTTCTTC. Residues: CASSLDRASYNEQFF.

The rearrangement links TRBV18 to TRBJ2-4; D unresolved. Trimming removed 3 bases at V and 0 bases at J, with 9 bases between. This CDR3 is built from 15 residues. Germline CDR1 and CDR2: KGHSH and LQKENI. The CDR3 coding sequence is TGTGCCAGCTCACCGGTCTCACTAGCCAAAAACATTCAGTACTTC. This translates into CASSPVSLAKNIQYF.

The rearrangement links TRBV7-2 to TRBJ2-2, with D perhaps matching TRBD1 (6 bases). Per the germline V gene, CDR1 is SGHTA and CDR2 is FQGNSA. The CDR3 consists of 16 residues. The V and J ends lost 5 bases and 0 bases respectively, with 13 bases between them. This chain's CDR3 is CASSPFRTANTGELFF. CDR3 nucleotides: TGTGCCAGCAGCCCTTTTAGGACAGCGAACACCGGGGAGCTGTTTTTT.

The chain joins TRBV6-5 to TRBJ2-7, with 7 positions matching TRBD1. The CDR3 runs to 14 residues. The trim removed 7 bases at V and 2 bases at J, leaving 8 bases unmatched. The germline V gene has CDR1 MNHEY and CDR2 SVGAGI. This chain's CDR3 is CASTKTGSTYEQYF. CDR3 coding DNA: TGTGCCAGCACTAAGACAGGGTCAACCTACGAGCAGTACTTC.

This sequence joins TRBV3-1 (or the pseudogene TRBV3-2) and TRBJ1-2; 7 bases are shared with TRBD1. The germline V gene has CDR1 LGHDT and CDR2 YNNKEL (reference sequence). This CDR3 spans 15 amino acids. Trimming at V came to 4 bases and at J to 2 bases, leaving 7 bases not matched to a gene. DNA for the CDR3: TGTGCCAGCAGCCGCGCACAGGGGATGAACTATGGCTACACCTTC. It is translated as CASSRAQGMNYGYTF.

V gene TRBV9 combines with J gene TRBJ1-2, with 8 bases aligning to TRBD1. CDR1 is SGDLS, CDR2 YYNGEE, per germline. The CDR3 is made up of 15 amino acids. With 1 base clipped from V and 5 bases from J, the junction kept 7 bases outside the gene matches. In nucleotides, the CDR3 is TGTGCCAGCAGCGTAAGAGGCAGGGGGCCTTATGGCTACACCTTC. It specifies CASSVRGRGPYGYTF.

CDR3: CASSPGQGLGEQFF. In DNA form, the CDR3 reads TGTGCCAGCTCACCGGGACAGGGACTCGGTGAGCAGTTCTTC. V is TRBV18 and J is TRBJ2-1, with TRBD1 identical over 9 bases. CDR1 is KGHSH, CDR2 LQKENI, per germline. The length of the CDR3 is 14 residues. V lost 3 bases and J lost 9; bases outside the gene matches: 6.

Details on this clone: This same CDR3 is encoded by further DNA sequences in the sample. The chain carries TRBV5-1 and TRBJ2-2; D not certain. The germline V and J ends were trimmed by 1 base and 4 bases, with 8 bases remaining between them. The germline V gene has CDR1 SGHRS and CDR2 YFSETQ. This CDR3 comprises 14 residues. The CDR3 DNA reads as TGCGCCAGCAGCTTGACCACATCCACCGGGGAGCTGTTTTTT. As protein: CASSLTTSTGELFF.

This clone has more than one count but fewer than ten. The CDR3 DNA follows: TGTGCCAGCAGCCCCGGACTAGCGGGGCGACAAGAGACCCAGTACTTC. Translated: CASSPGLAGRQETQYF. The chain recombines TRBV3-1 (or the pseudogene TRBV3-2) with TRBJ2-5; TRBD2 matches 12 bases. Unmatched junction bases numbered 5, after V lost 4 bases and J lost 2 bases. The CDR3 loop spans 16 amino acids. Germline loops: CDR1 LGHDT, CDR2 YNNKEL (reference sequence).

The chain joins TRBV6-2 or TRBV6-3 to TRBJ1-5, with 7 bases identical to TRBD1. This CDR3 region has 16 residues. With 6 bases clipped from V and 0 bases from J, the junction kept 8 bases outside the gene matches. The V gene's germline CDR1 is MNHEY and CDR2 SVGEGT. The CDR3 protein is CASSRFGQDSNQPQHF. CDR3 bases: TGTGCCAGCAGCCGTTTTGGACAGGATAGCAATCAGCCCCAGCATTTT.

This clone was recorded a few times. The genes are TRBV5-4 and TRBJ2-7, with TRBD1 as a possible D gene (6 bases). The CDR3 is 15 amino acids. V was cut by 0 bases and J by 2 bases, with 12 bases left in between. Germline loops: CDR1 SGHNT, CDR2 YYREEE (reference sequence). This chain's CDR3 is CASSLGRGPAYEQYF. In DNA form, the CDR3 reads TGTGCCAGCAGCTTGGGCAGGGGTCCTGCCTACGAGCAGTACTTC. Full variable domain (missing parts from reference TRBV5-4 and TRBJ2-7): ETGVTQSPTHLIKTRGQQVTLRCSSQSGHNTVSWYQQALGQGPQFIFQYYREEENGRGNFPPRFSGLQFPNYSSELNVNALELDDSALYLCASSLGRGPAYEQYFGPGTRLTVT.

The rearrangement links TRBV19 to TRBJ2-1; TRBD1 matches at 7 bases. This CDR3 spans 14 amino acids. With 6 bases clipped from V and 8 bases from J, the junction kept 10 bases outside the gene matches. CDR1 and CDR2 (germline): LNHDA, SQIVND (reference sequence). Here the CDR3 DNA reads TGTGCCAGTAGCCCAAATACAGGGGTCCATGAGCAGTTCTTC. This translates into CASSPNTGVHEQFF.

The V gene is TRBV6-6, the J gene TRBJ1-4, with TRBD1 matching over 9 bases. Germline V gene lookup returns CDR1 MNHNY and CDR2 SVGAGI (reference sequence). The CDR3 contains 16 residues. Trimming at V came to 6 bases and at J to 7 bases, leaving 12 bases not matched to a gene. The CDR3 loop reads CASSPLNRGLSEKLFF. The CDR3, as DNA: TGTGCCAGCAGCCCCTTAAACAGGGGGCTTAGTGAAAAACTGTTTTTT.